The 7 T cell receptor beta chains reported below all come from one sample, sequenced in a study of cytomegalovirus exposure and HLA in healthy donors. Clones were read by immunoSEQ multiplex PCR, and TCRdb kept only the in-frame ones, dropping some. The table shows fewer than 100,000 clones, with roughly 93% occurring only once. The sequenced sample consisted of PBMCs. The receptors stem from a man aged 30 to 45 in good health and CMV-seronegative.

The V call is TRBV11-3, the J call TRBJ2-7; TRBD1 is a possible D gene (6 bases). The germline CDR1 and CDR2 sequences are SGHNT and YENEEA. Trimming shortened V by 1 base and J by 5 bases, and 15 bases separated the two germline ends. The CDR3 sequence is 15 residues long. The DNA of the CDR3 is TGTGCCAGCAGCTTAGGAAGGCAGGGGACGAACGAGCAGTACTTC. Protein sequence: CASSLGRQGTNEQYF.

The rearrangement links TRBV18 to TRBJ1-3; 7 bases are shared with TRBD1. The CDR3 is 17 amino acids. The V segment lost 2 bases and the J segment 0 bases; nucleotides outside the gene matches: 7. The germline gives CDR1 KGHSH, CDR2 LQKENI. DNA for the CDR3: TGTGCCAGCTCACCAGGACAGGAGCTTATCTCTGGAAACACCATATATTTT. Translating it yields CASSPGQELISGNTIYF.

The rearrangement links TRBV25-1 to TRBJ2-3; D is undetermined. V gave up 4 bases and J gave up 2 bases, with 4 bases separating them. The CDR3 length is 12 residues. Germline V CDR1 and CDR2: MGHDK, SYGVNS. In DNA form, the CDR3 reads TGTGCCAGCAGTGCCTACACAGATACGCAGTATTTT. Translated: CASSAYTDTQYF.

The rearrangement uses TRBV5-4 and TRBJ1-3; 7 bases match TRBD1. The germline V gene has CDR1 SGHNT and CDR2 YYREEE (reference sequence). J gave up 6 bases and V 0 bases, and 3 bases lay outside the gene matches. This CDR3 is 14 amino acids long. CDR3 in DNA: TGTGCCAGCAGCTTGGATGACAGGGTAAACACCATATATTTT. Protein sequence: CASSLDDRVNTIYF.

This clone turned up a few times. The V gene is TRBV15, the J gene TRBJ2-6; D unclear. Trimming took off 4 bases at V and 0 bases at J, with 10 bases between the two ends. There are 16 residues in the CDR3. CDR1 is LNHNV, CDR2 YYDKDF, per germline (reference sequence). In DNA form, the CDR3 reads TGTGCCACCAGCATCTTTTTCGGCTCTGGGGCCAACGTCCTGACTTTC. As protein: CATSIFFGSGANVLTF.

This chain connects TRBV10-3 to TRBJ1-5; 7 bases map to TRBD1. J lost 3 bases, V lost 3 bases, and 2 bases had no gene match. The CDR3 sequence is 14 residues long. Per the germline V gene, CDR1 is ENHRY and CDR2 is SYGVKD. This CDR3 reads CAISETGDNQPQHF. Here the CDR3 DNA reads TGTGCCATCAGTGAAACAGGGGACAATCAGCCCCAGCATTTT.

The chain joins TRBV19 to TRBJ1-2; 8 nucleotides line up with TRBD1. The V segment lost 10 bases and the J segment 2 bases; nucleotides outside the gene matches: 3. The germline gives CDR1 LNHDA, CDR2 SQIVND (reference sequence). The CDR3 has 12 amino acids. The CDR3 here is CATRQGNYGYTF. CDR3 coding DNA: TGTGCCACCAGACAGGGGAACTATGGCTACACCTTC.